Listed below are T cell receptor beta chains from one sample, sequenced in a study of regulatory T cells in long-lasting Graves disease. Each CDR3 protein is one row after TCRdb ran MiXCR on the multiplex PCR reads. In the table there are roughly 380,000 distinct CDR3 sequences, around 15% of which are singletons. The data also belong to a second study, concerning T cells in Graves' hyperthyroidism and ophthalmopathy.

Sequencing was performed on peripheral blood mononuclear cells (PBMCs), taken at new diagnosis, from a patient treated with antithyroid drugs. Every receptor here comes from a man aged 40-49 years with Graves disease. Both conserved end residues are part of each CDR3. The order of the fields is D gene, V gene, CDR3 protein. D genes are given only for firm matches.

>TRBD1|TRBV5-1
CASSFMTTGGRETQYF
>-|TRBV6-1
CASSEAPDLPYEQYF
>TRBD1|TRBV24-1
CATSGTGQGFDTGELFF
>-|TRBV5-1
CASSLQVNYNEQFF
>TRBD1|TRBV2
CASSMDRGADTQYF
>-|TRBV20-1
CSARDVRADTQYF
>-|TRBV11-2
CASSLVVRQGGQFF
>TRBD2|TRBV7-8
CASSLVAGGSTDTQYF
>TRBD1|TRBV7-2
CASSVGTGGPTDTQYF
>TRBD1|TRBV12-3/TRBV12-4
CASRNRGGNQPQHF
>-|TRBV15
CATSRDRRKQETQYF
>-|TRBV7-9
CASSLVRVSGNTEAFF
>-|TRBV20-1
CSALGAARPQNTGELFF
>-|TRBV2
CASSTRFYQPQHF
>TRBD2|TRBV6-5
CAGSFPGLVNTGELFF
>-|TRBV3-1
CASSRDTTNQPQHF
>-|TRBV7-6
CASSPQGLTEAFF
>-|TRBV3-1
CASSQREWNTEAFF